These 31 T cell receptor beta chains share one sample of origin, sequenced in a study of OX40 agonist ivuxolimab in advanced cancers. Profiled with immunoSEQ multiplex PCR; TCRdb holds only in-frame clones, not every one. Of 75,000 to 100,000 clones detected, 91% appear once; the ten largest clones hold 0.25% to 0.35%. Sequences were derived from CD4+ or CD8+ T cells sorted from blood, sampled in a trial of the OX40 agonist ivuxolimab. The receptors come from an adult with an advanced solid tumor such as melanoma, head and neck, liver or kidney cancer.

CDR3 bases: TGTGCCAGCTCACCAACGAGGGCTGCTACTGTCGCAGATACGCAGTATTTT. It specifies CASSPTRAATVADTQYF. The rearrangement joins TRBV18 to TRBJ2-3; the D gene is possibly TRBD2 (5 bases). Trimming took 2 bases from V and 4 from J, leaving 19 bases between them. CDR3 length equals 17 residues. The V gene's germline CDR1 is KGHSH and CDR2 LQKENI.

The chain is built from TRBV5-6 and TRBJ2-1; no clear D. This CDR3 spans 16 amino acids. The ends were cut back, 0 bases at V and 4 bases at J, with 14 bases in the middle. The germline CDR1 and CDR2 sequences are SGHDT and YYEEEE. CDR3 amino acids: CASSLVAAGSYNEQFF. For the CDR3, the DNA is TGTGCCAGCAGCTTGGTGGCGGCAGGCTCATACAATGAGCAGTTCTTC.

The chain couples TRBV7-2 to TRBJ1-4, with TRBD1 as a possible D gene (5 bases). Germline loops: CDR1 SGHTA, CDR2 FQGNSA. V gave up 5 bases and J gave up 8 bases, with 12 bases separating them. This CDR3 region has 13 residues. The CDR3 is CASSTLRGEKLFF. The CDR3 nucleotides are TGTGCCAGCAGCACCCTCCGGGGCGAAAAACTGTTTTTT.

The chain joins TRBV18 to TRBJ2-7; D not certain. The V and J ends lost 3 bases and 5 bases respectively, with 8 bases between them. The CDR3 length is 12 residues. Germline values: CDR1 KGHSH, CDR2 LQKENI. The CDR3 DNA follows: TGTGCCAGCTCACCCGGTTTTGACGAGCAGTACTTC. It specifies CASSPGFDEQYF.

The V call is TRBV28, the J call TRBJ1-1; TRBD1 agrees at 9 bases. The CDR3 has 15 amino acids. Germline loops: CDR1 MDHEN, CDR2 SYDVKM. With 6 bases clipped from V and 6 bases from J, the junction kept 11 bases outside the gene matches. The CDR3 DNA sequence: TGTGCCAGCAGCTCCTATAGGACAGGGGTGGCTGAAGCTTTCTTT. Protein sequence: CASSSYRTGVAEAFF. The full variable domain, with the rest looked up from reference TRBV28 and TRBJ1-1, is DVKVTQSSRYLVKRTGEKVFLECVQDMDHENMFWYRQDPGLGLRLIYFSYDVKMKEKGDIPEGYSVSREKKERFSLILESASTNQTSMYLCASSSYRTGVAEAFFGQGTRLTVV.

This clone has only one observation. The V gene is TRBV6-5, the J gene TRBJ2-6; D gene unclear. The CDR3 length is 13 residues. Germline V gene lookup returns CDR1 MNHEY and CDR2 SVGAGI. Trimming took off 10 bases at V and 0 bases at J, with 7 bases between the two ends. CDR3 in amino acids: CAIGLSGANVLTF. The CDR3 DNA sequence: TGTGCCATAGGCCTCTCTGGGGCCAACGTCCTGACTTTC.

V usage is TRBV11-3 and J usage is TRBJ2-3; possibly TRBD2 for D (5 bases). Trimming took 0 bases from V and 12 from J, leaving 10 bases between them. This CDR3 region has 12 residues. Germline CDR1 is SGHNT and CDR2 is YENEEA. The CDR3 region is CASSLDSAKQYF. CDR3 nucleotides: TGTGCCAGCAGCTTAGATAGCGCCAAACAGTATTTT.

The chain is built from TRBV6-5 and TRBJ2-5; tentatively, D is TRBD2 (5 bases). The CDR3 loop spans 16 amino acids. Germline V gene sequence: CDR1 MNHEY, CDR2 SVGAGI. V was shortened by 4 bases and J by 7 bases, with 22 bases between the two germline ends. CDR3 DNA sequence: TGTGCCAGCAGTTCCCTAAGTGGAGGATGGGGTGCGACCCAGTACTTC. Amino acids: CASSSLSGGWGATQYF.

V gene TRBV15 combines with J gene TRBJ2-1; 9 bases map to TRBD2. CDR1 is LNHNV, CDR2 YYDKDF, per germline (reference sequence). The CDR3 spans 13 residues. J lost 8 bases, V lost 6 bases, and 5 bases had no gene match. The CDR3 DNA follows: TGTGCCACCAGGCTAGCGGGATTAGATGAGCAGTTCTTC. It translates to CATRLAGLDEQFF.

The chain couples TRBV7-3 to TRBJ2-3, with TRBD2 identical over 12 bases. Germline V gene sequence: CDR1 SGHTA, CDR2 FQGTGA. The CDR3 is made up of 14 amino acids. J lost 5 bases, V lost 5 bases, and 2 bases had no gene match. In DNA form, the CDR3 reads TGTGCCAGCAGCCTGGGACTAGCGGGAGATACGCAGTATTTT. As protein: CASSLGLAGDTQYF.

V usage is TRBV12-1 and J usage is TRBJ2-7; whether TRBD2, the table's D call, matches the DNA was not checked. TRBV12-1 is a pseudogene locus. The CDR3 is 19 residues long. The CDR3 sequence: CASSFKCGLAPEEGLEQYF. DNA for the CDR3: TGTGCCAGCAGCTTTAAATGCGGACTAGCGCCCGAGGAGGGGCTCGAGCAGTACTTC.

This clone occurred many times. The CDR3 here is CASSTLSSGNTIYF. In DNA, the CDR3 is TGTGCCAGTAGTACCCTCAGCTCTGGAAACACCATATATTTT. V gene TRBV19 combines with J gene TRBJ1-3; D not certain. Looked up from germline, CDR1 is LNHDA and CDR2 is SQIVND (reference sequence). The CDR3 contains 14 residues. The ends were cut back, 4 bases at V and 0 bases at J, with 7 bases in the middle.

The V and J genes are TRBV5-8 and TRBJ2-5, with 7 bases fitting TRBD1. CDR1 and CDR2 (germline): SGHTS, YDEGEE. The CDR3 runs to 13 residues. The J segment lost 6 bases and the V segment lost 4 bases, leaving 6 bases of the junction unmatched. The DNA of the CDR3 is TGTGCCAGCAGCCCAACAGGGGTCAAGACCCAGTACTTC. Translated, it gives CASSPTGVKTQYF.

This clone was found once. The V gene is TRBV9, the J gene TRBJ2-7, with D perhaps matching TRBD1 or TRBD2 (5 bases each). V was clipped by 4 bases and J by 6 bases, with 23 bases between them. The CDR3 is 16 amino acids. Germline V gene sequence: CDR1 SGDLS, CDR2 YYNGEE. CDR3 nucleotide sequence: TGTGCCAGCAGCCCTAGGCAGGGCGGGCCTTCTCGCGAGCAGTACTTC. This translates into CASSPRQGGPSREQYF.

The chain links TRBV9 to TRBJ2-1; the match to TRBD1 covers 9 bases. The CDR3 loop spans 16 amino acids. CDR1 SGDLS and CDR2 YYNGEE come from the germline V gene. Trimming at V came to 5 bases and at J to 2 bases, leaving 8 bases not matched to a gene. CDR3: CASSATGQGPYNEQFF. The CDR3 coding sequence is TGTGCCAGCAGTGCAACGGGACAGGGCCCCTACAATGAGCAGTTCTTC.

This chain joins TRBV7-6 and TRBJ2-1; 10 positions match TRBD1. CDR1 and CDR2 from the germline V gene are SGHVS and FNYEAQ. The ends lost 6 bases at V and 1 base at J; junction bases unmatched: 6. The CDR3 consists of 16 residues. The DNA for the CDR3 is TGTGCCAGCAGTCGGGACAGGGGCGAATCCTACAATGAGCAGTTCTTC. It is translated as CASSRDRGESYNEQFF.

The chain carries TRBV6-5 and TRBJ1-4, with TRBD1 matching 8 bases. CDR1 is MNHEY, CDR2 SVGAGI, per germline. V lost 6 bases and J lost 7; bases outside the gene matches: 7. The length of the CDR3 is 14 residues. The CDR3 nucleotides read TGTGCCAGCAGCCTTCAGGGGGCGGGTGAAAAACTGTTTTTT. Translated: CASSLQGAGEKLFF.

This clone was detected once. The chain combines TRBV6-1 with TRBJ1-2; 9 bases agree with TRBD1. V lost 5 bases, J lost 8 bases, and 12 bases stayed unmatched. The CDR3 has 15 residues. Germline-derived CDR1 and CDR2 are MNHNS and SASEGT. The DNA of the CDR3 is TGTGCCAGCAGTTCGCCAACGACAGGGGGAACGGGCTACACCTTC. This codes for CASSSPTTGGTGYTF.

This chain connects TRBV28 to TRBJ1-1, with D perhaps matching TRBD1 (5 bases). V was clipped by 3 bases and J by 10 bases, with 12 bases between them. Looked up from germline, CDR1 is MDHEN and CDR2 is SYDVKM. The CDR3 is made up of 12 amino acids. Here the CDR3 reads CASSFSPQVAFF. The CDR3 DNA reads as TGTGCCAGCAGTTTTTCCCCACAGGTAGCTTTCTTT.

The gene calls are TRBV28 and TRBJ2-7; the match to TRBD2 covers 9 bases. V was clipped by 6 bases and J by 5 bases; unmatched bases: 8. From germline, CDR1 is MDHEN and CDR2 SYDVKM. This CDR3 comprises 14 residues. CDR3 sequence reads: CASRTLAGRHEQYF. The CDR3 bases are TGTGCCAGCAGGACCCTAGCGGGACGCCACGAGCAGTACTTC. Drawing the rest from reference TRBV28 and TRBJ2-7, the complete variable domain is DVKVTQSSRYLVKRTGEKVFLECVQDMDHENMFWYRQDPGLGLRLIYFSYDVKMKEKGDIPEGYSVSREKKERFSLILESASTNQTSMYLCASRTLAGRHEQYFGPGTRLTVT.

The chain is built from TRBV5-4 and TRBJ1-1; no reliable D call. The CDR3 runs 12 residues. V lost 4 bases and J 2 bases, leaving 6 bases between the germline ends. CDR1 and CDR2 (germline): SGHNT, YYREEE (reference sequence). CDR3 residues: CASSLDNTEAFF. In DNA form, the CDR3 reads TGTGCCAGCAGCCTGGATAACACTGAAGCTTTCTTT.

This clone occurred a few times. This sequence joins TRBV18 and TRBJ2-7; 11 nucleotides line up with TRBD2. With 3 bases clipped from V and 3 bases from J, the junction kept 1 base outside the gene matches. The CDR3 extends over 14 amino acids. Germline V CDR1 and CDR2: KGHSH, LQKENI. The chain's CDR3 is CASSPTSGNYEQYF. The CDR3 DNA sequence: TGTGCCAGCTCACCGACTAGCGGGAACTACGAGCAGTACTTC.

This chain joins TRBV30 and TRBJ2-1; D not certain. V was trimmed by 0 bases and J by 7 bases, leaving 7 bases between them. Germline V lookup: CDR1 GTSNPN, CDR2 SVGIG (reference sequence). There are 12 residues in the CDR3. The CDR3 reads CAWSVVQNEQFF. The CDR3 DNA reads TGTGCCTGGAGTGTGGTACAGAATGAGCAGTTCTTC.

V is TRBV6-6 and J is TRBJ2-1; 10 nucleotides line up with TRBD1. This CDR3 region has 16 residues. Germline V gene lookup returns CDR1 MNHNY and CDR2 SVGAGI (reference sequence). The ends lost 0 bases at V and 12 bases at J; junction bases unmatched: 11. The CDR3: CASSYSPGTGDTVQFF. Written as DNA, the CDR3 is TGTGCCAGCAGTTACTCGCCCGGGACAGGGGATACGGTGCAGTTCTTC.

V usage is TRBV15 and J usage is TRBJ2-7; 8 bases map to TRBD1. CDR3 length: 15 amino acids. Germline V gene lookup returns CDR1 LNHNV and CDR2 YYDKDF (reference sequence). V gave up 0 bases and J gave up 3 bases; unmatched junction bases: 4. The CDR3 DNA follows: TGTGCCACCAGCAGAGAATTACAGGGGGGCTACGAGCAGTACTTC. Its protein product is CATSRELQGGYEQYF.

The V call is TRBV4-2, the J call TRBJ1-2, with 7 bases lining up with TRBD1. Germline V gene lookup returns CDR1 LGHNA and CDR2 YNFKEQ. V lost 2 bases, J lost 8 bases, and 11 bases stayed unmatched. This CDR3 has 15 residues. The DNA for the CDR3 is TGTGCCAGCAGCCAACGGGGACAGCCAACCGTCGGCTACACCTTC. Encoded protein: CASSQRGQPTVGYTF.

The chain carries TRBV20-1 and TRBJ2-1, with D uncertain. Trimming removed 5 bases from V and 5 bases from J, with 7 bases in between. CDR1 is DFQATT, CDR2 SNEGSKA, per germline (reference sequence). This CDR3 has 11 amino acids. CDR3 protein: CSARPNNEQFF. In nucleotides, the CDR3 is TGCAGTGCTCGACCCAACAATGAGCAGTTCTTC.

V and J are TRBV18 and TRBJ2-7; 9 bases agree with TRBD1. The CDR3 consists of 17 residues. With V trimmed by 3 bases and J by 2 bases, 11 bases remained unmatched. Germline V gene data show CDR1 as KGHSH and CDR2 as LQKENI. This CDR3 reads CASSPGPGQGPTYEQYF. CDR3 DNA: TGTGCCAGCTCACCCGGGCCGGGACAGGGCCCTACCTACGAGCAGTACTTC.

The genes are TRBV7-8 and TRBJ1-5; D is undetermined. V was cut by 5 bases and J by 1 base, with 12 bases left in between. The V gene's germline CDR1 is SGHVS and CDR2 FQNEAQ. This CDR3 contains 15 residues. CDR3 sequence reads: CASSPLGVSNQPQHF. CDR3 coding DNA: TGTGCCAGCAGCCCTCTTGGGGTGAGCAATCAGCCCCAGCATTTT.

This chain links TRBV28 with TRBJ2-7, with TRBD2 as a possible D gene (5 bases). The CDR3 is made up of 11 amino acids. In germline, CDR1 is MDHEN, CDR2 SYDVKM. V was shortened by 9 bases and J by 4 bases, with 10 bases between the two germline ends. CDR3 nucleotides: TGTGCCAGTGGTACTAGTTACGAGCAGTACTTC. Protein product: CASGTSYEQYF.

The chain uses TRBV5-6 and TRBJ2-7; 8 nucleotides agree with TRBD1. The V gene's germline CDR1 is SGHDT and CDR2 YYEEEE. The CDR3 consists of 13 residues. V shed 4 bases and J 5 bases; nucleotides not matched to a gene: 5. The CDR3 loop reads CASSKDRAHEQYF. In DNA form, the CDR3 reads TGTGCCAGCAGCAAGGACAGGGCCCACGAGCAGTACTTC.